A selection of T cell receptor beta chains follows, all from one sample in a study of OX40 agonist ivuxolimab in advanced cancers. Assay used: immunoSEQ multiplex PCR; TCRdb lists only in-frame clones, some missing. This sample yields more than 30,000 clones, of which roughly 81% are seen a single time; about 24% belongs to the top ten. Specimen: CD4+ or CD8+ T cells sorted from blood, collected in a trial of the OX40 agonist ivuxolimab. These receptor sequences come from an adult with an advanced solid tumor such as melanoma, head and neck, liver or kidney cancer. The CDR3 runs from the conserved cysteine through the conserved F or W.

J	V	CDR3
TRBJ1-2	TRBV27	CATMEDSRYGYTF
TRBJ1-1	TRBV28	CASTSSGAVNTEAFF
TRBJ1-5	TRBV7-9	CASSGDRGNQPQHF
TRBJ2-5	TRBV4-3	CASSQDLAGETQYF
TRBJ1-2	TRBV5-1	CASSFLGDGYGYTF
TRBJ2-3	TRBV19	CASSIQDRDTQYF
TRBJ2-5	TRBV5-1	CASSLASGGATETQYF
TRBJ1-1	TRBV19	CASSPRGLKAFF
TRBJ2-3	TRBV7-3	CASSFKGPTDTQYF
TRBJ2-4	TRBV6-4	CASSAGLLPINIQYF
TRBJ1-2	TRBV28	CASSPGQVIKGYTF
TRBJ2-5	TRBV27	CASSSTGWQETQYF
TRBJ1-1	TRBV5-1	CASSLARGNTEAFF
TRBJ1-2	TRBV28	CASRYPGQGFGYTF
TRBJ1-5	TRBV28	CATSGSAAQPQHF
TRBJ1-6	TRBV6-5	CASSRDSANSPLHF
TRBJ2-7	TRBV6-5	CASSEVGPYEQYF
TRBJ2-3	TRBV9	CASSAGQGARGTQYF
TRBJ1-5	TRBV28	CASSLRGPQHF
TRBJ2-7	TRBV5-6	CASSLGQSTYEQYF
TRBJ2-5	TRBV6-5	CASSPQDQTQYF
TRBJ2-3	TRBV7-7	CASSFTSGGIDTQYF
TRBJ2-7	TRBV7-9	CASSPTGTKQYF
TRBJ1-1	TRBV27	CASSVRDNTEAFF